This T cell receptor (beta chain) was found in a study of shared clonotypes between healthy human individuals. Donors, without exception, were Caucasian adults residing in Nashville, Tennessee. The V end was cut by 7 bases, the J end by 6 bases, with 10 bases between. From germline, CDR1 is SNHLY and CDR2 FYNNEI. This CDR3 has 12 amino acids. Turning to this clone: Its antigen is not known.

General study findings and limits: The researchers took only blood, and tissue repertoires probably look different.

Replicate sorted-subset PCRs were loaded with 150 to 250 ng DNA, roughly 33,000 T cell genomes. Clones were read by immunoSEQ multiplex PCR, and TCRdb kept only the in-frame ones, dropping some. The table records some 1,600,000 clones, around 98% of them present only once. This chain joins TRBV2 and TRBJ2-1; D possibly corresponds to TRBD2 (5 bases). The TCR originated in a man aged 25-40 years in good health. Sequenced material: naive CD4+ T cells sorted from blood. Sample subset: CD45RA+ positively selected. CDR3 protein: CASKSGVNEQFF. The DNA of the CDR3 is TGTGCCAGCAAAAGCGGAGTCAATGAGCAGTTCTTC.